The 16 T cell receptor beta chains presented below share a single source sample, sequenced in a study of low-dose radiotherapy and immunotherapy resistance in tumors. Regarding time point: before trial treatment. With TRAV- and TRBV-specific primers, first-strand cDNA was made, covering the alpha and beta chains. TCR amplification used 20 to 25 PCR cycles, a constant-region primer and a V-primer adapter. TCRdb re-called the reads through MiXCR, storing one row per CDR3 protein. The sample has about 89,000 distinct CDR3 sequences, under 10% seen once. The sequencing here drew on PBMCs, taken before treatment. Receptor source: a male donor with prostate cancer.

To note about this clonotype: A far larger clone is only one base removed, so a read error is likely. V usage is TRBV6-8 and J usage is TRBJ2-7, with D possibly matching TRBD2 (7 bases). The CDR3 sequence is 15 residues long. CDR1 is MNHGY, CDR2 SAAAGT, per germline. As DNA, the CDR3 is TGTGCCAGCAGTTACTCCATCACGGGGGGCCTCGAGCTGTACTTC. It specifies CASSYSITGGLELYF.

This clonotype was recorded at least ten times. The V call is TRBV7-9, the J call TRBJ2-3; TRBD1 matches at 7 bases. The CDR3 is made up of 15 amino acids. In germline, CDR1 is SEHNR, CDR2 FQNEAQ (reference sequence). Trimming took 4 bases from V and 0 from J; bases not matched to a gene: 4. This CDR3 reads CASSSGQDSTDTQYF. The CDR3 bases are TGTGCCAGCAGCTCCGGACAGGATAGCACAGATACGCAGTATTTT.

Many counts were recorded for this clonotype. J is TRBJ2-1 and V is TRBV4-2; D remains unclear. V lost 4 bases and J 0 bases, leaving 13 bases between the germline ends. Germline loops: CDR1 LGHNA, CDR2 YNFKEQ. The CDR3 is 16 residues long. The CDR3 DNA reads TGTGCCAGCAGCCTACAACCAAGCAGCTCCTACAATGAGCAGTTCTTC. Its translation: CASSLQPSSSYNEQFF.

The table lists this clonotype with many counts. The chain has TRBV6-6 and TRBJ1-5; D possibly corresponds to TRBD1 (6 bases). The germline gives CDR1 MNHNY, CDR2 SVGAGI (reference sequence). The CDR3 loop spans 14 amino acids. With 6 bases removed from V and 3 bases from J, the gap between germline ends came to 12 bases. CDR3 in amino acids: CASRGGQYNQPQHF. The CDR3 DNA follows: TGTGCCAGCAGGGGGGGGCAGTACAATCAGCCCCAGCATTTT.

This clonotype was observed at least ten times. The chain joins TRBV4-3 to TRBJ1-2, with TRBD1 matching 7 bases. Per the germline V gene, CDR1 is LGHNA and CDR2 is YSLEER. The CDR3 is 16 amino acids. With V trimmed by 0 bases and J by 0 bases, 4 bases remained unmatched. This CDR3 reads CASSQEATGANYGYTF. The CDR3 nucleotides read TGCGCCAGCAGCCAAGAGGCCACAGGGGCTAACTATGGCTACACCTTC.

The V and J genes are TRBV28 and TRBJ1-1; 9 bases match TRBD1. CDR1 and CDR2 from the germline V gene are MDHEN and SYDVKM. There are 13 residues in the CDR3. Trimming at V came to 6 bases and at J to 6 bases, leaving 5 bases not matched to a gene. The CDR3 sequence: CASRTGTGSEAFF. The CDR3 DNA is TGTGCCAGCAGAACCGGGACAGGGTCTGAAGCTTTCTTT.

The chain joins TRBV12-3 or TRBV12-4 to TRBJ1-2; the D gene is possibly TRBD1 (5 bases). V lost 3 bases to trimming and J lost 6 bases, with 14 bases between them. This CDR3 is built from 14 residues. CDR3 region: CASSFKRGSDGYTF. The CDR3 nucleotides are TGTGCCAGCAGTTTCAAGAGGGGATCAGATGGCTACACCTTC.

This clonotype was observed at least ten times. The chain carries TRBV20-1 and TRBJ2-7; D remains ambiguous. Per the germline V gene, CDR1 is DFQATT and CDR2 is SNEGSKA (reference sequence). The CDR3 is made up of 11 amino acids. The V end lost 3 bases, the J end lost 5 bases, and 8 bases lay between the germline ends. CDR3 in DNA: TGCAGTGCTAGCTCGGAAAACGAGCAGTACTTC. Translating gives CSASSENEQYF.

This clonotype occurred many times. The chain combines TRBV3-1 with TRBJ2-7, with D uncertain. The V and J ends lost 4 bases and 3 bases respectively, with 13 bases between them. Germline CDR1 reads LGHDT; CDR2 reads YNNKEL (reference sequence). This CDR3 region has 14 residues. The CDR3 nucleotides read TGTGCCAGCAGCCTAGGACCCGCCGGCTACGAGCAGTACTTC. Protein: CASSLGPAGYEQYF.

This clonotype is a singleton in its sample. V usage is TRBV5-8 and J usage is TRBJ2-1; 9 nucleotides line up with TRBD1. The CDR3 runs 15 residues. The germline V gene encodes CDR1 SGHTS and CDR2 YDEGEE. The ends lost 3 bases at V and 3 bases at J; junction bases unmatched: 4. CDR3 nucleotide sequence: TGTGCCAGCAGCTGGGGACAGGGAATCTACAATGAGCAGTTCTTC. It codes for CASSWGQGIYNEQFF.

This clonotype was counted many times. The J gene is TRBJ1-5, the V gene TRBV28, with a tentative D call TRBD1 (5 bases). This CDR3 has 15 residues. Per the germline V gene, CDR1 is MDHEN and CDR2 is SYDVKM. The V end lost 4 bases, the J end lost 3 bases, and 13 bases lay between the germline ends. This CDR3 reads CASSSDGGANQPQHF. In DNA form, the CDR3 reads TGTGCCAGCAGTTCAGACGGGGGAGCCAATCAGCCCCAGCATTTT.

Ten or more counts support this clonotype. The chain joins TRBV7-2 to TRBJ2-7; D is possibly TRBD1 (6 bases). Germline lookup yields CDR1 SGHTA and CDR2 FQGNSA. Trimming cost V 1 base and J 2 bases, with 12 bases left between them. CDR3 length: 15 amino acids. CDR3 coding DNA: TGTGCCAGCAGCTTAGTATCAGGGGCCGCCTACGAGCAGTACTTC. Amino acids: CASSLVSGAAYEQYF.

The chain carries TRBV5-1 and TRBJ2-7, with D hard to call. This CDR3 has 15 residues. The V and J ends lost 0 bases and 5 bases respectively, with 15 bases between them. CDR1 is SGHRS and CDR2 is YFSETQ in the germline V gene. This CDR3 is CASSLEGGRVDEQYF. DNA of the CDR3: TGCGCCAGCAGCTTGGAGGGCGGAAGGGTAGACGAGCAGTACTTC.

V is TRBV18 and J is TRBJ1-3; D gene unclear. V dropped 8 bases and J dropped 0 bases, with 11 bases sitting between them. Per the germline V gene, CDR1 is KGHSH and CDR2 is LQKENI. There are 14 residues in the CDR3. The CDR3 region has the DNA TGTGCCAGCAGTTACCCAGACTCTGGAAACACCATATATTTT. This sequence encodes CASSYPDSGNTIYF.

This clonotype was counted many times. The chain employs TRBV20-1 and TRBJ1-5; possible D gene TRBD1, 5 bases. The V gene's germline CDR1 is DFQATT and CDR2 SNEGSKA (reference sequence). V lost 3 bases to trimming and J lost 0 bases, with 12 bases between them. The CDR3 spans 15 residues. The CDR3 loop is CSASVPGYSNQPQHF. CDR3 DNA: TGCAGTGCTAGCGTCCCAGGGTATAGCAATCAGCCCCAGCATTTT.

Of note for this clonotype: It differs at one base from a far larger clone, so likely a read error. The chain uses TRBV28 and TRBJ2-1; D not resolved. The V gene's germline CDR1 is MDHEN and CDR2 SYDVKM. The ends were cut back, 5 bases at V and 10 bases at J, with 18 bases in the middle. CDR3 length: 14 amino acids. Here the CDR3 DNA reads TGTGCCAGCAGTGTACCCTCGGGTTCCTACGAGCAGTTCTTC. This encodes CASSVPSGSYEQFF.